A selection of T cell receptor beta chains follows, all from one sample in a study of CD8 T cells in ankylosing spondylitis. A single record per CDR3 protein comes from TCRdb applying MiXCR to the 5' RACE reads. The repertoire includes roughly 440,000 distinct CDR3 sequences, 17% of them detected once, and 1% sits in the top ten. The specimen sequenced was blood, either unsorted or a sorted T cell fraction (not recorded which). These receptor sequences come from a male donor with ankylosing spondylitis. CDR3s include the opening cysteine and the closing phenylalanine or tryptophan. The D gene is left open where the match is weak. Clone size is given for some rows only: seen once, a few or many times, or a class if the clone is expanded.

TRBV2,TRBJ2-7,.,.,CASYTGLFEQYF,TGTGCCAGCTATACGGGGCTATTCGAGCAGTACTTC
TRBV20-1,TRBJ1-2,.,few,CSAENYGYTF,TGCAGTGCCGAAAACTATGGCTACACCTTC
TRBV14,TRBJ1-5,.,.,CASSLSGPRQPQHF,TGTGCCAGCAGCCTATCAGGGCCTAGGCAGCCCCAGCATTTT
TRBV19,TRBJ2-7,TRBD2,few,CASSRGLAGSTYEQYF,TGTGCCAGTAGTAGGGGACTAGCGGGGAGCACCTACGAGCAGTACTTC
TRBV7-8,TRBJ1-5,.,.,CASSPGQVKVPGQPQHF,TGTGCCAGCAGCCCGGGACAAGTGAAAGTACCGGGACAGCCCCAGCATTTT
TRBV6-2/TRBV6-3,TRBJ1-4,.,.,CASSDGHKEKLFF,TGTGCCAGCAGTGACGGACACAAAGAAAAACTGTTTTTT
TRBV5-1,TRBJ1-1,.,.,CASSPAPGNTEAFF,TGCGCCAGCAGCCCAGCCCCAGGGAACACTGAAGCTTTCTTT
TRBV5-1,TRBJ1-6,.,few,CASSYTGTNSPPHF,TGCGCCAGCAGCTATACAGGGACCAATTCACCCCCCCACTTT
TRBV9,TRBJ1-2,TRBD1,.,CASSSRDRYGYTF,TGTGCCAGCAGCTCAAGGGACAGGTATGGCTACACCTTC
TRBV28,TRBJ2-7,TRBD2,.,CASSRRLAGGEQYF,TGTGCCAGCAGTAGAAGACTAGCGGGAGGTGAGCAGTACTTC
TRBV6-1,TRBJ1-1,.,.,CASSPRSGADTEAFF,TGTGCCAGCAGTCCGCGTTCGGGGGCTGACACTGAAGCTTTCTTT
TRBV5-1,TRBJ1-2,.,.,CASSLAQGDYGYTF,TGCGCCAGCAGCTTAGCTCAGGGCGACTATGGCTACACCTTC